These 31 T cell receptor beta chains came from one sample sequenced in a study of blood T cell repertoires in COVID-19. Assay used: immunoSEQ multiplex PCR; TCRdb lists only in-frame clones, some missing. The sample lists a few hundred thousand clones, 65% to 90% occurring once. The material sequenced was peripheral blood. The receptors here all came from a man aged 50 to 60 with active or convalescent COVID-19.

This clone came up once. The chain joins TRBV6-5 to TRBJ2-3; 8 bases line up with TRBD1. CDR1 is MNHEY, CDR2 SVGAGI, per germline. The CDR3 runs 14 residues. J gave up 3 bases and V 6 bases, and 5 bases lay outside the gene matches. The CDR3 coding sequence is TGTGCCAGCAGGGACAGGGAAGGAACAGATACGCAGTATTTT. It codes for CASRDREGTDTQYF.

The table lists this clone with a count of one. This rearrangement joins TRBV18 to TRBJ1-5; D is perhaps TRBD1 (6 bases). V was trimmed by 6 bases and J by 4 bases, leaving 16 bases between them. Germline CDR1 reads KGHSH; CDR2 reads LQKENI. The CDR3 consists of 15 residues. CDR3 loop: CASSSGTGPNQPQHF. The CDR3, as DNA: TGTGCCAGCTCCTCGGGTACAGGGCCTAATCAGCCCCAGCATTTT.

The CDR3 DNA reads TGTGCCAGCAGCCAGGGGCTCACCGCCGGTCCAGATACGCAGTATTTT. This sequence encodes CASSQGLTAGPDTQYF. The V and J genes are TRBV2 and TRBJ2-3, with a weak D call TRBD1 (6 bases). Between the trimmed V and J ends, which lost 6 bases and 4 bases, there was a span of 20 bases. Looked up from germline, CDR1 is SNHLY and CDR2 is FYNNEI. CDR3 length: 16 residues.

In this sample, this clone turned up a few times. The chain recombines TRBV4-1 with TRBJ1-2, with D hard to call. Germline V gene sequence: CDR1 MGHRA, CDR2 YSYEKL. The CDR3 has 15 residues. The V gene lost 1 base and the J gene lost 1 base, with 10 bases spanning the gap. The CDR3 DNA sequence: TGCGCCAGCAGCCAAGTTCTGGCAGATAACTATGGCTACACCTTC. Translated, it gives CASSQVLADNYGYTF.

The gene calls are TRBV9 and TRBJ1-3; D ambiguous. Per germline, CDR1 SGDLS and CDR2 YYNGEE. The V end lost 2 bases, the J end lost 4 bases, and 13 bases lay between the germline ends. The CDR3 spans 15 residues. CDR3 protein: CASSVRPSEGNTIYF. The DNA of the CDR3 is TGTGCCAGCAGCGTGAGGCCTTCTGAGGGAAACACCATATATTTT.

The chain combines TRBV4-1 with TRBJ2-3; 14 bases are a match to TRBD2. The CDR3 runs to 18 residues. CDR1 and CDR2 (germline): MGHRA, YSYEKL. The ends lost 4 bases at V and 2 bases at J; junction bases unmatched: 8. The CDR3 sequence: CASSPRTSGRTLTDTQYF. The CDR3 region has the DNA TGCGCCAGCAGCCCTCGGACTAGCGGGAGGACCCTCACAGATACGCAGTATTTT.

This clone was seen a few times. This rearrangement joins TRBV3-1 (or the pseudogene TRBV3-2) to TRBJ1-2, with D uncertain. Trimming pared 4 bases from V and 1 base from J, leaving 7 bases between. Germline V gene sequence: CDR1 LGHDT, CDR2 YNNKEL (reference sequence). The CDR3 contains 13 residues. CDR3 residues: CASSRSGNYGYTF. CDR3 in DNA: TGTGCCAGCAGCCGCTCGGGTAACTATGGCTACACCTTC.

The CDR3 DNA reads TGTGCCTCCGCGGATGAGGGCTCCGATGGCTACACCTTC. Translated: CASADEGSDGYTF. The chain is built from TRBV30 and TRBJ1-2; unclear D gene. Germline CDR1 reads GTSNPN; CDR2 reads SVGIG (reference sequence). There are 13 residues in the CDR3. The V and J ends lost 7 bases and 6 bases respectively, with 18 bases between them.

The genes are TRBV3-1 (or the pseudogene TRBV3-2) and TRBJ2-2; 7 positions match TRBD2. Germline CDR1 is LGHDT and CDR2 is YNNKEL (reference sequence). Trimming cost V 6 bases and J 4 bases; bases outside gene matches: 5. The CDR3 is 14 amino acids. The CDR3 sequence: CASRRTSVTGELFF. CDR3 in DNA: TGTGCCAGCAGACGAACTAGCGTCACCGGGGAGCTGTTTTTT.

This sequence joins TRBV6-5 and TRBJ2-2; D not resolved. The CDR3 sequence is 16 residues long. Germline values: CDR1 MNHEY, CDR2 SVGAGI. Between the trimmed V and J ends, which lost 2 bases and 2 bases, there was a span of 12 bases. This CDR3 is CASSYGPGSNTGELFF. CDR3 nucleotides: TGTGCCAGCAGTTACGGCCCAGGCTCTAACACCGGGGAGCTGTTTTTT.

The CDR3, as DNA: TGTGCCAGCAGGCCGGGACTAGTAACGAGCAATGAGCAGTTCTTC. It yields the protein CASRPGLVTSNEQFF. The gene calls are TRBV6-5 and TRBJ2-1; 8 bases align to TRBD2. The junction had 10 bases not matched to a gene; V was cut back by 6 bases and J by 6 bases. This CDR3 has 15 residues. Germline V gene lookup returns CDR1 MNHEY and CDR2 SVGAGI.

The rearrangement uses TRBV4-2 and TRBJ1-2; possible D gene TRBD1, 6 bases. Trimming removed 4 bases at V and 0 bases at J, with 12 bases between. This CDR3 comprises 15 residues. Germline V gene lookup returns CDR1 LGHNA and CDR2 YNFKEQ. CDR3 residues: CASSRSRGSNYGYTF. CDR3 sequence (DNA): TGTGCCAGCAGCCGAAGTAGGGGGTCTAACTATGGCTACACCTTC.

CDR3 coding DNA: TGCGCCAGCAGCCAGGAAACCACAGGGGGCTCCGGGGAGCTGTTTTTT. This gives the protein CASSQETTGGSGELFF. This rearrangement joins TRBV4-1 to TRBJ2-2; 9 nucleotides match TRBD1. Germline lookup yields CDR1 MGHRA and CDR2 YSYEKL. V trimming: 3 bases; J trimming: 6 bases; junction bases outside the gene matches: 8. The CDR3 loop spans 16 amino acids.

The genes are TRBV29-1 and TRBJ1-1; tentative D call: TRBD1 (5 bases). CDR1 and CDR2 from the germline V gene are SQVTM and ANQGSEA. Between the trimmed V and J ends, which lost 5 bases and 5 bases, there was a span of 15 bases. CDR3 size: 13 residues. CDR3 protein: CSVKAGGRTEAFF. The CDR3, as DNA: TGCAGCGTTAAAGCCGGGGGAAGGACTGAAGCTTTCTTT.

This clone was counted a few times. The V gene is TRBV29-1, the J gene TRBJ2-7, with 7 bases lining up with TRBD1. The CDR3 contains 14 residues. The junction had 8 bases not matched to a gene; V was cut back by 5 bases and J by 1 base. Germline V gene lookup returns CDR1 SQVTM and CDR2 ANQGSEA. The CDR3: CSVHTGAASYEQYF. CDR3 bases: TGCAGCGTTCACACAGGGGCGGCGTCCTACGAGCAGTACTTC.

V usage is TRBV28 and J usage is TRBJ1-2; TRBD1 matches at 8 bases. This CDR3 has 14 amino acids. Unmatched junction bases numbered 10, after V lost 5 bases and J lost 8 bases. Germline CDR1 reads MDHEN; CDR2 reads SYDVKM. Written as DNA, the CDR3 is TGTGCCAGCAGTCCCGGACAGGGAGTCGTCGGCTACACCTTC. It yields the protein CASSPGQGVVGYTF.

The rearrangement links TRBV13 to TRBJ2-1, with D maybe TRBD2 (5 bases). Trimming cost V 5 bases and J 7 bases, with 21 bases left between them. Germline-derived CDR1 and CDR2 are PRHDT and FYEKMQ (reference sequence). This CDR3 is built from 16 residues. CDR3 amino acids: CASSPPSWELTNEQFF. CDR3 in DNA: TGTGCCAGCAGCCCACCGAGCTGGGAGCTCACGAATGAGCAGTTCTTC.

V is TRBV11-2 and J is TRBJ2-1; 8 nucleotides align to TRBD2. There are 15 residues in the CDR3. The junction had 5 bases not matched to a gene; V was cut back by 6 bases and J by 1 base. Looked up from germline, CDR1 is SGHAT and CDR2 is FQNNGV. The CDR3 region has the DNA TGTGCCAGCAGTCCCAGCGGGAGATCCTACAATGAGCAGTTCTTC. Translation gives CASSPSGRSYNEQFF.

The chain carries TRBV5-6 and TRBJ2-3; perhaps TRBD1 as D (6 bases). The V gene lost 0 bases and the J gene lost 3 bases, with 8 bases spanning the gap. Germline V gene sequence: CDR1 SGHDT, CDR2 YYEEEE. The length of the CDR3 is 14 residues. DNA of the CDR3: TGTGCCAGCAGCTTGGGAGGACAGACAGATACGCAGTATTTT. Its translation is CASSLGGQTDTQYF. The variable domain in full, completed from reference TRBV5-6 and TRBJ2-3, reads DAGVTQSPTHLIKTRGQQVTLRCSPKSGHDTVSWYQQALGQGPQFIFQYYEEEERQRGNFPDRFSGHQFPNYSSELNVNALLLGDSALYLCASSLGGQTDTQYFGPGTRLTVL.

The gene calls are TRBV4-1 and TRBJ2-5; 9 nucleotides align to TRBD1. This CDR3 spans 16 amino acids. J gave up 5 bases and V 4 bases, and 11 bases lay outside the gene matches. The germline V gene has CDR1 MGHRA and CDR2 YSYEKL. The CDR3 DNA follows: TGCGCCAGCAGCCTTACCCCCGGGACAGGGAGGGAGACCCAGTACTTC. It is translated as CASSLTPGTGRETQYF.

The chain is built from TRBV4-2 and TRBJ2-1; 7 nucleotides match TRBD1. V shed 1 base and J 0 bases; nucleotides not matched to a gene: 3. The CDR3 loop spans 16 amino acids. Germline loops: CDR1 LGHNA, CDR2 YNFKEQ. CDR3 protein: CASSQVDRASYNEQFF. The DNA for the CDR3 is TGTGCCAGCAGCCAAGTCGACAGGGCCTCCTACAATGAGCAGTTCTTC.

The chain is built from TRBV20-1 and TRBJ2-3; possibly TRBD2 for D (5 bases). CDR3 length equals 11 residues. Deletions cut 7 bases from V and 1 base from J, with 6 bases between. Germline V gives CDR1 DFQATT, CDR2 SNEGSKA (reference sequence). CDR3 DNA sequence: TGCAGTGTCGGGGGCACAGATACGCAGTATTTT. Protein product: CSVGGTDTQYF.

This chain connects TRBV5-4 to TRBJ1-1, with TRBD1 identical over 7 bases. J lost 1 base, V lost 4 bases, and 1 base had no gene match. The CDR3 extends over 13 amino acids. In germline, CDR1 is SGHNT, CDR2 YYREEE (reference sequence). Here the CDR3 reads CASSRDRNTEAFF. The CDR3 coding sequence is TGTGCCAGCAGCCGGGACAGGAACACTGAAGCTTTCTTT.

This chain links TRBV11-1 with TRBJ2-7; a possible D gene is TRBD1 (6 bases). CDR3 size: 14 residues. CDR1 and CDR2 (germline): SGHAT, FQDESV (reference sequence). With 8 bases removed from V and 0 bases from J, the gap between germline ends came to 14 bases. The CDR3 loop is CASSRGTRSYEQYF. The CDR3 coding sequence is TGTGCCAGCTCCAGGGGAACTCGCTCCTACGAGCAGTACTTC.

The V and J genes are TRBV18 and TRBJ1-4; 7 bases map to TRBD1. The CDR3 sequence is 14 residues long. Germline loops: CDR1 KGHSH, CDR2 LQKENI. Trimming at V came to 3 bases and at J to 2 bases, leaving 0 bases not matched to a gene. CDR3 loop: CASSPDRTNEKLFF. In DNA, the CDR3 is TGTGCCAGCTCACCGGACAGGACTAATGAAAAACTGTTTTTT.

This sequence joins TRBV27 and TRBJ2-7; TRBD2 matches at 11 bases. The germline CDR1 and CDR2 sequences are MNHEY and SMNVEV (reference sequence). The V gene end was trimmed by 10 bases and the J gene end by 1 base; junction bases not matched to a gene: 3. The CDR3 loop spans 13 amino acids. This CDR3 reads CATRLAGSYEQYF. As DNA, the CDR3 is TGTGCCACCCGACTAGCGGGGTCCTACGAGCAGTACTTC.

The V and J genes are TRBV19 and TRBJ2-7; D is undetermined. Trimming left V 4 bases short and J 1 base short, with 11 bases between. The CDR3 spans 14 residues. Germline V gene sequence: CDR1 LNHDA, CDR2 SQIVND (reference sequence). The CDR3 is CASSSTFGSYEQYF. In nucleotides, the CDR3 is TGTGCCAGTAGTAGCACATTCGGGTCCTACGAGCAGTACTTC.

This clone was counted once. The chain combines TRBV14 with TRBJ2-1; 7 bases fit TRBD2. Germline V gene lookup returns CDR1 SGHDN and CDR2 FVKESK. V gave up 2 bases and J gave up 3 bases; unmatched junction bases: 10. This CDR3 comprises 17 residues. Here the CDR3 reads CASSQRWAGENYNEQFF. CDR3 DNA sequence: TGTGCCAGCAGCCAACGTTGGGCGGGAGAAAACTACAATGAGCAGTTCTTC.

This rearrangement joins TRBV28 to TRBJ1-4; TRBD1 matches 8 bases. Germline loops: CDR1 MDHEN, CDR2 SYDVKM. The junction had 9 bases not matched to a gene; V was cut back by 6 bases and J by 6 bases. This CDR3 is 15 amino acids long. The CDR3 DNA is TGTGCCAGCAGCCCCCCGGACAGGGAGTATGAAAAACTGTTTTTT. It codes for CASSPPDREYEKLFF. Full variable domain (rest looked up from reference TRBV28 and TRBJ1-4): DVKVTQSSRYLVKRTGEKVFLECVQDMDHENMFWYRQDPGLGLRLIYFSYDVKMKEKGDIPEGYSVSREKKERFSLILESASTNQTSMYLCASSPPDREYEKLFFGSGTQLSVL.

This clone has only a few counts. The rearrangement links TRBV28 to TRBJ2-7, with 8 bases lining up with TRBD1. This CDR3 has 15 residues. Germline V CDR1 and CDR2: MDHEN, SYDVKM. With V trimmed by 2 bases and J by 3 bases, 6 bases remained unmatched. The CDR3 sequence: CASSLGTGGDYEQYF. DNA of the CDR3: TGTGCCAGCAGTTTAGGGACAGGCGGCGACTACGAGCAGTACTTC.

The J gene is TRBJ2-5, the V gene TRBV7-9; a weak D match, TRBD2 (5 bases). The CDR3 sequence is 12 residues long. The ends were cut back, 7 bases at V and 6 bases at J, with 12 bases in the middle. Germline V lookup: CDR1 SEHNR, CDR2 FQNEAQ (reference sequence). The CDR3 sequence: CASTHREQTQYF. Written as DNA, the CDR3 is TGTGCCAGCACCCATAGGGAGCAGACCCAGTACTTC.